These 2 T cell receptor beta chains originate from one sample sequenced in a study of cytomegalovirus exposure and HLA in healthy donors. PCR primers comprised 60 Vbeta and 13 Jbeta primers. Only in-frame clones appear in the TCRdb table, and some are missing; sequencing was by immunoSEQ multiplex PCR. There are around 200,000 clones in the sample; 75% occur only once, and over 2.5% lies in the top ten. Sequenced: PBMCs. The receptors were sampled from a male donor in good health and CMV-seronegative.

The CDR3 region is CASGRGLAAFGEQFF. CDR3 in DNA: TGCGCCAGCGGTAGGGGACTAGCGGCGTTCGGTGAGCAGTTCTTC. The genes are TRBV5-1 and TRBJ2-1; TRBD2 aligns across 11 bases. Germline loops: CDR1 SGHRS, CDR2 YFSETQ. V lost 7 bases to trimming and J lost 9 bases; unmatched junction nucleotides: 12. The CDR3 is made up of 15 amino acids.

This clone was found a few times. J is TRBJ2-4 and V is TRBV29-1, with TRBD1 as a possible D gene (5 bases). The germline CDR1 and CDR2 sequences are SQVTM and ANQGSEA. Trimming removed 6 bases at V and 6 bases at J, with 9 bases between. CDR3 length: 11 residues. The chain's CDR3 is CSVVQGNIQYF. The CDR3 nucleotides are TGCAGCGTAGTGCAGGGAAACATTCAGTACTTC.